This T cell receptor (beta chain) emerged from a study of glioma-infiltrating T cells after dendritic cell vaccination. About the study: Dendritic cell vaccination trial patients had either newly diagnosed or recurrent glioblastoma.

This CDR3 is 17 amino acids long. Germline CDR1 reads SGHNT; CDR2 reads YYREEE (reference sequence). Trimming cost V 4 bases and J 0 bases; bases outside gene matches: 8. Method: immunoSEQ multiplex PCR; TCRdb's copy keeps in-frame clones and lacks some. The top ten hold around 34% of the sample, which has 20,000 to 25,000 clones, less than 85% seen once. The TCR comes from a human donor with glioblastoma. Source: blood, taken before dendritic cell vaccination. The chain links TRBV5-4 to TRBJ2-1; 9 nucleotides agree with TRBD2. The CDR3 DNA sequence: TGTGCCAGCAGCGGAGGACTAGCGCAAGACTCCTACAATGAGCAGTTCTTC. Residues: CASSGGLAQDSYNEQFF. The entire variable domain, with the rest obtained from reference TRBV5-4 and TRBJ2-1, is as follows: ETGVTQSPTHLIKTRGQQVTLRCSSQSGHNTVSWYQQALGQGPQFIFQYYREEENGRGNFPPRFSGLQFPNYSSELNVNALELDDSALYLCASSGGLAQDSYNEQFFGPGTRLTVL.